Listed here is a single T cell receptor beta chain. The data derive from a study of cytomegalovirus exposure and HLA in healthy donors. The CDR3 has 14 amino acids. V lost 0 bases and J lost 6, with 11 bases in between. From germline, CDR1 is PRHDT and CDR2 FYEKMQ (reference sequence). The PCR used 60 Vbeta and 13 Jbeta primers. Some clones are missing from TCRdb's copy, which holds only in-frame ones; the method was immunoSEQ multiplex PCR. The table has 70,000 to 95,000 clones, roughly 77% seen once. The rearrangement uses TRBV13 and TRBJ1-2; no firm D call. Sequences were obtained from PBMCs. The receptor was isolated from a man aged 40-50 years in good health and CMV-seronegative. The CDR3 nucleotides read TGTGCCAGCAGCTTAGGGGGCGCTTATAATGGCTACACCTTC. Amino acid sequence: CASSLGGAYNGYTF.